This record covers a single T cell receptor (beta chain). Assay: immunoSEQ multiplex PCR; the TCRdb copy retains only in-frame clones and omits some. Found here are some 250,000 clones, under 95% of them singletons; the top ten hold about 2.1%. Trimming cost V 5 bases and J 6 bases; bases outside gene matches: 10. This CDR3 has 16 amino acids. Germline V gene data show CDR1 as SGHTA and CDR2 as FQGNSA. This entry comes from a study of blood T cell repertoires in COVID-19. The sequencing input was PBMCs or T cells enriched from blood (not recorded which). The TCR originated in a woman between 40 and 50 years old with acute COVID-19. The rearrangement uses TRBV7-2 and TRBJ2-2, with 9 bases that match TRBD1. The DNA of the CDR3 is TGTGCCAGCAGCGGGAGGACAGGGGTGAAGGCCGGGGAGCTGTTTTTT. Translation gives CASSGRTGVKAGELFF.